This TCR beta chain comes out of a study of blood T cell repertoires in COVID-19. The wider study: In each case, the material was cDNA or gDNA derived from T cells, B-cell-depleted T cells, or PBMCs.

This clone showed up just a few times. J was trimmed by 6 bases and V by 0 bases; bases with no gene match: 9. Germline-derived CDR1 and CDR2 are SGHNT and YYREEE (reference sequence). The CDR3 sequence is 16 residues long. Participants, about 18 to 90 years old, spanned about two dozen US areas. Measured with immunoSEQ multiplex PCR; TCRdb has only the in-frame clones, and not every one. The sample lists approximately 470,000 clones; roughly 90% were seen once. V gene TRBV5-4 combines with J gene TRBJ1-5, with 7 positions matching TRBD1. Sequencing was done on a sample of PBMCs or T cells enriched from blood (not recorded which). The sequence derives from a woman younger than 30 who had recovered from COVID-19. CDR3 sequence: CASSLGPDRAAQPQHF. The CDR3 DNA is TGTGCCAGCAGCTTGGGTCCCGACAGGGCTGCTCAGCCCCAGCATTTT. Full variable domain (outside the CDR3, taken from reference TRBV5-4 and TRBJ1-5): ETGVTQSPTHLIKTRGQQVTLRCSSQSGHNTVSWYQQALGQGPQFIFQYYREEENGRGNFPPRFSGLQFPNYSSELNVNALELDDSALYLCASSLGPDRAAQPQHFGDGTRLSIL.